The 2 T cell receptor beta chains below all came from one sample that was sequenced in a study of blood T cell repertoires in COVID-19. The repertoire was sequenced with immunoSEQ multiplex PCR; TCRdb's copy has only in-frame clones and lacks some. Of about 71,000 clones listed, more than 80% were seen once; the top ten hold approximately 4.6%. Sequenced material: peripheral blood. These receptors all stem from an older man with acute or convalescent COVID-19.

This chain uses TRBV28 with TRBJ1-2, with TRBD1 identical over 7 bases. Germline trimming cut 8 bases from V and 4 bases from J; bases unmatched to any gene: 10. The CDR3 spans 14 residues. Per the germline V gene, CDR1 is MDHEN and CDR2 is SYDVKM. This CDR3 reads CASLTGEFRYGYTF. DNA of the CDR3: TGTGCCAGCCTAACAGGGGAGTTTCGCTATGGCTACACCTTC.

The genes are TRBV5-5 and TRBJ2-2, with a tentative D call TRBD1 (6 bases). This CDR3 is built from 17 residues. The ends were cut back, 1 base at V and 4 bases at J, with 17 bases in the middle. Germline loops: CDR1 SGHKS, CDR2 YYEKEE (reference sequence). The CDR3 nucleotides read TGTGCCAGCAGCTTGAGAGCCGGACAGCTAGGCACCGGGGAGCTGTTTTTT. This codes for CASSLRAGQLGTGELFF.